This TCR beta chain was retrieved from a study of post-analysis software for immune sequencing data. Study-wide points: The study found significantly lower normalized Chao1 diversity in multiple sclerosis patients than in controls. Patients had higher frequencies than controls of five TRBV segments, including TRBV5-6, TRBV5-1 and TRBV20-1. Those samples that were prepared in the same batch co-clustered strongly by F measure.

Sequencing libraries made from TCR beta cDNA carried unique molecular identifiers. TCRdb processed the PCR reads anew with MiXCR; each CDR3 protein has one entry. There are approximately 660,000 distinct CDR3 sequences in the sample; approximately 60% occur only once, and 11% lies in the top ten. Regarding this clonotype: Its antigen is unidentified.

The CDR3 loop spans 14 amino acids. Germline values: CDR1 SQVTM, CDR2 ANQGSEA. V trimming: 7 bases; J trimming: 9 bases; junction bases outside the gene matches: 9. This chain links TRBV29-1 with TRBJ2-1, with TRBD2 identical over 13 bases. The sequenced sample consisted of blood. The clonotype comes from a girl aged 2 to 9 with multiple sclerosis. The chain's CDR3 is CSAQLAGGPGEQFF. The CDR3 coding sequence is TGCAGCGCTCAACTAGCGGGAGGGCCAGGTGAGCAGTTCTTC.